This T cell receptor beta chain was recorded in a study of T cells after yellow fever vaccination. Findings and caveats of the study: From the bulk population, abundant clonotypes could contaminate and appear within FACS-sorted repertoires. CD4 and CD8 compartments shared a small share of clonotypes. The study found a weaker secondary response that peaked faster, day 5 versus 15.

UMIs and a universal primer site were added when TCR cDNA was made by 5'RACE template switching. Using its own MiXCR run on the 5' RACE reads, TCRdb lists one record per CDR3 protein. The profile shows about 330,000 distinct CDR3 sequences, about 6.6% of them singletons. This clonotype was observed a few times. The antigen is undetermined. The V and J ends lost 5 bases and 0 bases respectively, with 8 bases between them. Germline CDR1 reads MNHEY; CDR2 reads SVGEGT. This CDR3 region has 14 residues. The V call is TRBV6-2 or TRBV6-3, the J call TRBJ1-3; weak D call: TRBD1 (5 bases). The TCR sequence derives from a man aged 18 to 30 who received the YFV17D yellow fever vaccine. Sequences were derived from PBMCs, sampled roughly 47 days after the first yellow fever vaccination. The CDR3 loop is CASSPGHSGNTIYF. The CDR3 DNA is TGTGCCAGCAGTCCCGGACACTCTGGAAACACCATATATTTT.